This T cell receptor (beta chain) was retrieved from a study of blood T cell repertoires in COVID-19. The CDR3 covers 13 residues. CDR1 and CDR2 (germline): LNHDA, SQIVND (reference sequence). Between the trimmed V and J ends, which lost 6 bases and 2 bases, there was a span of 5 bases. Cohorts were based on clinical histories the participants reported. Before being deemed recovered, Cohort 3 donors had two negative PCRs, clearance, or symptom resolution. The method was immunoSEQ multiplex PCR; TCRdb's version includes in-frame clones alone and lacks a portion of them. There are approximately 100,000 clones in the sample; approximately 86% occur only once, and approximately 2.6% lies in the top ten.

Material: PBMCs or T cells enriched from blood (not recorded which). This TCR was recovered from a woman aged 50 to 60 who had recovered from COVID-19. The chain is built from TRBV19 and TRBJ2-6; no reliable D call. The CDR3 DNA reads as TGTGCCAGTAGCCTCCCTGGGGCCAACGTCCTGACTTTC. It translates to CASSLPGANVLTF.